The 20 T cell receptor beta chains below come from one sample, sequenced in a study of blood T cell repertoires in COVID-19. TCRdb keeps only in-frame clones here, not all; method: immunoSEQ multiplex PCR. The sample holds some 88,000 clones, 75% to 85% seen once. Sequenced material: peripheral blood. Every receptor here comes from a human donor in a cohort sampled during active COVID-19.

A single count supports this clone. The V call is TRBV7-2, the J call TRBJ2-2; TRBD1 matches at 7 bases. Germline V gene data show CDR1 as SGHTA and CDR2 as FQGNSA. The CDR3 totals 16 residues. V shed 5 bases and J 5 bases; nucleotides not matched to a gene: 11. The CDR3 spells CASSRDSRMSTGELFF. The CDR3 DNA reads TGTGCCAGCAGCCGGGACAGTCGAATGTCTACCGGGGAGCTGTTTTTT.

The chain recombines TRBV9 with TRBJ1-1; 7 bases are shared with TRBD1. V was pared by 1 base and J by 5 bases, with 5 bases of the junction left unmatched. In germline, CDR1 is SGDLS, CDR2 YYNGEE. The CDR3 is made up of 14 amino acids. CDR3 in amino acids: CASSVSGQVTEAFF. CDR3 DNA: TGTGCCAGCAGCGTATCCGGACAGGTGACTGAAGCTTTCTTT.

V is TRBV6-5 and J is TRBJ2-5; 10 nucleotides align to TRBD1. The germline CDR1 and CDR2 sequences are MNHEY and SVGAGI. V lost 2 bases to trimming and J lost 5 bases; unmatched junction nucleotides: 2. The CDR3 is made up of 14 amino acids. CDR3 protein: CASSYLDRGETQYF. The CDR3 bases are TGTGCCAGCAGTTACCTGGACAGGGGGGAGACCCAGTACTTC.

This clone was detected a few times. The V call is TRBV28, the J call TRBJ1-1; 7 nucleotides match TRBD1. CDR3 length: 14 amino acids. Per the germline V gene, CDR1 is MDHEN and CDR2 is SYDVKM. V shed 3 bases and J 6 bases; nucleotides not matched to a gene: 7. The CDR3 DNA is TGTGCCAGCAGTTTGGACAGGCCCCGCTCTGAAGCTTTCTTT. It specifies CASSLDRPRSEAFF.

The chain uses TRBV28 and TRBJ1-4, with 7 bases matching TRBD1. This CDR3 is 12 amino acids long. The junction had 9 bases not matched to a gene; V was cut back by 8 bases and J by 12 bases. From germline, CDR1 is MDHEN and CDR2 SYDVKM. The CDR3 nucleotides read TGTGCCAGCCGGGACCGGGACAGAGAACTGTTTTTT. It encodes CASRDRDRELFF.

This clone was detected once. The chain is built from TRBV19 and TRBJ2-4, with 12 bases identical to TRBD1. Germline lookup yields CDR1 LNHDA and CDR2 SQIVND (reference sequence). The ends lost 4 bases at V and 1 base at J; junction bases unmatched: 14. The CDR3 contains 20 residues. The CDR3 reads CASSTRPAGQGAWAKNIQYF. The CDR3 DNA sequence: TGTGCCAGTAGTACTCGCCCGGCGGGACAGGGGGCTTGGGCCAAAAACATTCAGTACTTC.

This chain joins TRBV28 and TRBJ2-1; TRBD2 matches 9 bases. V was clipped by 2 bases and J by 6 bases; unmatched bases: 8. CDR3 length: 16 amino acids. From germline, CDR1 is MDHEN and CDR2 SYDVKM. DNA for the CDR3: TGTGCCAGCAGTTTACCCCTTAGCGGGAGCCGCAATGAGCAGTTCTTC. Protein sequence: CASSLPLSGSRNEQFF. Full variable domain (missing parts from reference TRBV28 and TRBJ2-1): DVKVTQSSRYLVKRTGEKVFLECVQDMDHENMFWYRQDPGLGLRLIYFSYDVKMKEKGDIPEGYSVSREKKERFSLILESASTNQTSMYLCASSLPLSGSRNEQFFGPGTRLTVL.

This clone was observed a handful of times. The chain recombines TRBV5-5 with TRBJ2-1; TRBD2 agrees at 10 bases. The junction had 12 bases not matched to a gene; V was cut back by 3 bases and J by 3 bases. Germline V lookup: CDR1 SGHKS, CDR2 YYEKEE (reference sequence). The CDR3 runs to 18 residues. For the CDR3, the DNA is TGTGCCAGCAGCTATCTCCTAGCGGGAGCCTCTGTCTACAATGAGCAGTTCTTC. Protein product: CASSYLLAGASVYNEQFF.

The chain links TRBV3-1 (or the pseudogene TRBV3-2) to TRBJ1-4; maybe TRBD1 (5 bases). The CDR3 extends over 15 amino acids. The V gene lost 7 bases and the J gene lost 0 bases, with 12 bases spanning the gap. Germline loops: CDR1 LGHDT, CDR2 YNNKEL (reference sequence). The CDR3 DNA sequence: TGTGCCAGCACCCAGTGGGGGGCAACTAATGAAAAACTGTTTTTT. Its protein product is CASTQWGATNEKLFF.

In DNA form, the CDR3 reads TGTGCCAGCAGCCCCCGGGACAGGGTAGTCTCAGATACGCAGTATTTT. Its translation: CASSPRDRVVSDTQYF. This rearrangement joins TRBV9 to TRBJ2-3; 9 bases map to TRBD1. Unmatched junction bases numbered 10, after V lost 4 bases and J lost 4 bases. There are 16 residues in the CDR3. Per germline, CDR1 SGDLS and CDR2 YYNGEE.

CDR3 in DNA: TGCGCCAGCAGCCAGGAACCCCGCAGGGAGACCCAGTACTTC. Translation gives CASSQEPRRETQYF. This chain uses TRBV4-3 with TRBJ2-5, with D unresolved. Germline V CDR1 and CDR2: LGHNA, YSLEER. The CDR3 spans 14 residues. The germline V and J ends were trimmed by 3 bases and 5 bases, with 13 bases remaining between them.

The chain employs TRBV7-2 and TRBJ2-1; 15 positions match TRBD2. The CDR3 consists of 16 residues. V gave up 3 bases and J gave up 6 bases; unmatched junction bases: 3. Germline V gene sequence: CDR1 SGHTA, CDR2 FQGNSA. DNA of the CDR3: TGTGCCAGCAGCTTCCAGGGACTAGCGGGGGGCAATGAGCAGTTCTTC. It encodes CASSFQGLAGGNEQFF.

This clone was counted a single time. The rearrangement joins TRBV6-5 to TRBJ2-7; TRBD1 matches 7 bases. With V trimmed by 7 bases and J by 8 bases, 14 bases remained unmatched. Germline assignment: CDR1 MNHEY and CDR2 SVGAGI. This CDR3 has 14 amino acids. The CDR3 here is CASNPTGPPFKQYF. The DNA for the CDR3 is TGTGCCAGCAATCCGACAGGGCCCCCCTTCAAGCAGTACTTC.

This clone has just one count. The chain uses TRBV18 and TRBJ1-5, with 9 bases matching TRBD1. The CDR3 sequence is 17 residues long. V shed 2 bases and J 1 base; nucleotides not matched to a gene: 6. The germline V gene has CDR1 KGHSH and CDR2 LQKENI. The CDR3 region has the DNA TGTGCCAGCTCACCATTCTCCGGGACAGGGAGCAATCAGCCCCAGCATTTT. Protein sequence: CASSPFSGTGSNQPQHF.

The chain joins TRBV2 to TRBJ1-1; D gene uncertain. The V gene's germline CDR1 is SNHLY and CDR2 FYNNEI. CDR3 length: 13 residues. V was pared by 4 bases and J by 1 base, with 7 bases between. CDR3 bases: TGTGCCAGCAGTGGAGACTCGAACACTGAAGCTTTCTTT. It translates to CASSGDSNTEAFF.

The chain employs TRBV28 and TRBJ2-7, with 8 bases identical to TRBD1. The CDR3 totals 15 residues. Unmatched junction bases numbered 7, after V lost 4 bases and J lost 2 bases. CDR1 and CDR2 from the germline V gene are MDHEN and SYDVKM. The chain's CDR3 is CASSSGQGPPYEQYF. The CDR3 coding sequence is TGTGCCAGCAGTTCCGGACAGGGACCACCCTACGAGCAGTACTTC.

The CDR3 DNA reads as TGTGCCAGTAGTTCAAATCAGGGGGACCCTGAAGCTTTCTTT. It yields the protein CASSSNQGDPEAFF. The V call is TRBV19, the J call TRBJ1-1; 7 positions match TRBD1. CDR1 and CDR2 from the germline V gene are LNHDA and SQIVND (reference sequence). The junction had 9 bases not matched to a gene; V was cut back by 5 bases and J by 6 bases. The CDR3 length is 14 residues.

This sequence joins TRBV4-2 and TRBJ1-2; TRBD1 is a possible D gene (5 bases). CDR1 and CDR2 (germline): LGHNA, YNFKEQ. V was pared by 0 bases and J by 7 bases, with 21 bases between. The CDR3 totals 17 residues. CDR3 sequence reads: CASSQDSGGQGTGGYTF. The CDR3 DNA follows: TGTGCCAGCAGCCAAGATTCGGGAGGCCAGGGAACGGGTGGCTACACCTTC.

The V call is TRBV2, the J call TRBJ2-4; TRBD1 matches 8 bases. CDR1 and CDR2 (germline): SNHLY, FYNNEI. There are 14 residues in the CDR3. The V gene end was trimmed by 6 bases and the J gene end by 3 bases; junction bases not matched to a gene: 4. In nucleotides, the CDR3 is TGTGCCAGCAGAGAGGGGACAGGCAAAAACATTCAGTACTTC. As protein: CASREGTGKNIQYF.

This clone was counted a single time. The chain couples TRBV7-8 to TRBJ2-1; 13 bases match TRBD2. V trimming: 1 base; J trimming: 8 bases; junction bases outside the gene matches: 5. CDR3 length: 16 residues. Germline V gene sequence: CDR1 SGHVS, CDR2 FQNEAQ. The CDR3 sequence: CASSLGGTSGAYEQFF. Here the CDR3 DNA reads TGTGCCAGCAGCTTAGGAGGGACTAGCGGGGCCTATGAGCAGTTCTTC.